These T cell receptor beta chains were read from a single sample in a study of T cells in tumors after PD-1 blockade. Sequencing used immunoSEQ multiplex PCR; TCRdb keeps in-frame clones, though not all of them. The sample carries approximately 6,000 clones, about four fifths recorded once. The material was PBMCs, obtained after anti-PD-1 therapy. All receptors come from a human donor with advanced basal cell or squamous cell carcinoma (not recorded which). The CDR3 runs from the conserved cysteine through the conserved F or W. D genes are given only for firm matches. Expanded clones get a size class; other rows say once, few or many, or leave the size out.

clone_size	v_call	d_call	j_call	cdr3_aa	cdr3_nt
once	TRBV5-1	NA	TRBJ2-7	CASSLGAWSPGEQYF	TGCGCCAGCAGCTTGGGCGCCTGGAGTCCGGGTGAGCAGTACTTC
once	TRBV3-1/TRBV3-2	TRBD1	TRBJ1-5	CASSRGQGANQPQHF	TGTGCCAGCAGCAGGGGACAGGGCGCCAATCAGCCCCAGCATTTT
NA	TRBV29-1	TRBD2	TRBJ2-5	CSGLLAGGQETQYF	TGCAGCGGCCTACTAGCGGGGGGCCAAGAGACCCAGTACTTC
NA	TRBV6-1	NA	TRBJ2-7	CASSEAAIPYEQYF	TGTGCCAGCAGTGAAGCGGCAATTCCCTACGAGCAGTACTTC
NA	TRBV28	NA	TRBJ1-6	CASSSGHSYNSPLHF	TGTGCCAGCAGCTCAGGACATTCCTATAATTCACCCCTCCACTTT
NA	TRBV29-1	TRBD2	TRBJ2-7	CSVVKRGRSYEQYF	TGCAGCGTTGTGAAGCGGGGGCGCTCCTACGAGCAGTACTTC
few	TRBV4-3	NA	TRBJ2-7	CASSRDDFDEQYF	TGCGCCAGCAGCCGGGACGATTTTGACGAGCAGTACTTC
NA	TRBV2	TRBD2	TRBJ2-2	CASLRLAGGPGELFF	TGTGCCAGCTTGCGCCTAGCGGGGGGGCCCGGGGAGCTGTTTTTT
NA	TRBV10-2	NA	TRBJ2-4	CASSELGGIAKNIQYF	TGCGCCAGCAGTGAGTTGGGGGGAATAGCCAAAAACATTCAGTACTTC
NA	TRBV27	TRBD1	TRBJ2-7	CASSLSGAGGYEQYF	TGTGCCAGCAGTTTATCGGGGGCAGGGGGCTACGAGCAGTACTTC
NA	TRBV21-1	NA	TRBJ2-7	CASRGKRGAGEQYF	TGTGCCAGCAGGGGAAAGAGGGGCGCAGGCGAGCAGTACTTC
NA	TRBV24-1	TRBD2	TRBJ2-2	CATSDAGVRGELFF	TGTGCCACCAGTGACGCGGGAGTTCGCGGGGAGCTGTTTTTT
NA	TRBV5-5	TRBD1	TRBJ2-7	CAKGTGTSYEQYF	TGTGCCAAAGGGACAGGGACGTCCTACGAGCAGTACTTC
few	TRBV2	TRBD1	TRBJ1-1	CASRPRQGAEAFF	TGTGCCAGCAGACCCAGACAGGGGGCTGAAGCTTTCTTT
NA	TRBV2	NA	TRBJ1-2	CASGTNGVDYGYTF	TGTGCCAGTGGAACTAACGGGGTTGACTATGGCTACACCTTC
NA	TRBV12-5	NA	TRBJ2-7	CASGLGTHYEQYF	TGTGCTAGTGGTTTGGGGACACACTACGAGCAGTACTTC
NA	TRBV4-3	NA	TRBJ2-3	CASSQDHFGTDTQYF	TGCGCCAGCAGCCAAGATCATTTCGGGACAGATACGCAGTATTTT
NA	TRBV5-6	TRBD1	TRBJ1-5	CASSIGTGRNQPQHF	TGTGCCAGCAGCATCGGGACAGGGAGAAATCAGCCCCAGCATTTT
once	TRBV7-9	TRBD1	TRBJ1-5	CASSDRGLSQPQHF	TGTGCCAGCAGCGACAGGGGGTTGAGTCAGCCCCAGCATTTT